A selection of T cell receptor beta chains follows, all from one sample in a study of shared clonotypes between healthy human individuals. Clones were sequenced by immunoSEQ multiplex PCR, and TCRdb holds only the in-frame ones, with some missing. The table includes about 2.4 million clones, just over 90% detected once. The sequenced sample was naive CD4+ T cells sorted from blood. The source of these receptors is a man between 18 and 29 years old in good health. The CDR3 runs from the conserved cysteine through the conserved F or W. The order of the fields is J gene, CDR3 length, V gene, CDR3 protein.

j_gene: TRBJ1-2; len: 15; v_gene: TRBV6-5; CDR3aa: CASSYTIGASRSYTF
j_gene: TRBJ1-2; len: 13; v_gene: TRBV19; CDR3aa: CASSTRTDLGYTF
j_gene: TRBJ2-7; len: 15; v_gene: TRBV28; CDR3aa: CASSLNKGRHYEQYF
j_gene: TRBJ1-4; len: 17; v_gene: TRBV7-2; CDR3aa: CASSLGGGGRSEEKLFF
j_gene: TRBJ2-3; len: 15; v_gene: TRBV5-1; CDR3aa: CASSLTGASTDTQYF
j_gene: TRBJ1-4; len: 14; v_gene: TRBV7-2; CDR3aa: CASSSGTGNEKLFF
j_gene: TRBJ1-2; len: 14; v_gene: TRBV19; CDR3aa: CASSILQGLNGYTF
j_gene: TRBJ2-2; len: 14; v_gene: TRBV6-1; CDR3aa: CASVEAGAYGELFF
j_gene: TRBJ2-2; len: 16; v_gene: TRBV2; CDR3aa: CASTREQLLNTGELFF
j_gene: TRBJ2-7; len: 12; v_gene: TRBV6-1; CDR3aa: CASSDFRHEQYF
j_gene: TRBJ1-1; len: 14; v_gene: TRBV7-3; CDR3aa: CASSQRDRNTEAFF
j_gene: TRBJ1-6; len: 15; v_gene: TRBV6-1; CDR3aa: CASRTGTKLSSPLHF
j_gene: TRBJ2-5; len: 17; v_gene: TRBV19; CDR3aa: CASSIGRGLAEQETQYF
j_gene: TRBJ2-2; len: 15; v_gene: TRBV4-2; CDR3aa: CASSQGDRNTGELFF
j_gene: TRBJ2-2; len: 14; v_gene: TRBV6-5; CDR3aa: CATKGQGFTGELFF